This is a list of T cell receptor beta chains from one sample in a study of cytomegalovirus exposure and HLA in healthy donors. Assay: immunoSEQ multiplex PCR; the TCRdb copy retains only in-frame clones and omits some. The table shows 150,000 to 200,000 clones, with 79% occurring only once. What was sequenced was PBMCs. Receptors originate from a woman in her 40s in good health and CMV-seronegative. The CDR3 runs from the conserved cysteine through the conserved F or W. A D gene is named only where the DNA matches it firmly. Clone size appears in some rows only: once, few, many, or a class for an expanded clone.

cdr3_aa,cdr3_nt,clone_size,d_call,v_call,j_call
CASSQEQAPGDTQYF,TGCGCCAGCAGCCAAGAGCAGGCCCCGGGGGATACGCAGTATTTT,.,.,TRBV4-1,TRBJ2-3
CASSSGSGGSQETQYF,TGTGCCAGCAGCTCGGGAAGCGGGGGATCACAAGAGACCCAGTACTTC,.,TRBD2,TRBV5-4,TRBJ2-5
CASSIQGRTVAEQYF,TGTGCCAGTAGTATACAGGGCAGGACGGTAGCCGAGCAGTACTTC,.,.,TRBV19,TRBJ2-7
CASSLGQEGSPLHF,TGTGCCAGCAGCTTGGGGCAGGAAGGATCACCCCTCCACTTT,.,.,TRBV5-4,TRBJ1-6
CASSPPGSGTYNEQFF,TGTGCCAGCAGCCCCCCCGGAAGCGGGACCTACAATGAGCAGTTCTTC,.,TRBD2,TRBV14,TRBJ2-1
CASSLSGGQPQHF,TGTGCCAGCAGCTTGTCCGGAGGTCAGCCCCAGCATTTT,.,.,TRBV5-6,TRBJ1-5
CASSESYRDTEAFF,TGTGCCAGCAGCGAGTCGTACAGGGACACTGAAGCTTTCTTT,few,.,TRBV9,TRBJ1-1
CAWSVRVRETQYF,TGTGCCTGGAGTGTGAGGGTGCGAGAGACCCAGTACTTC,.,.,TRBV30,TRBJ2-5
CASSFRTDTQYF,TGTGCCAGCAGTTTCAGGACAGATACGCAGTATTTT,.,.,TRBV27,TRBJ2-3
CASSPGDRGTEGYTF,TGTGCCAGCAGCCCCGGGGACAGGGGCACGGAAGGCTACACCTTC,few,TRBD1,TRBV7-9,TRBJ1-2
CASSPFSGSETVGYTF,TGTGCCAGCAGCCCGTTTTCCGGGTCAGAAACGGTTGGCTACACCTTC,.,.,TRBV7-9,TRBJ1-2
CASSAHREVIAEAFF,TGTGCCAGCAGTGCCCACAGGGAAGTGATCGCTGAAGCTTTCTTT,.,.,TRBV28,TRBJ1-1
CASSVPGVGNQPQHF,TGTGCCAGCAGCGTACCAGGGGTTGGGAATCAGCCCCAGCATTTT,.,.,TRBV6-6,TRBJ1-5
CASSLPDRDQETQYF,TGTGCCAGCAGTTTACCAGACAGGGACCAAGAGACCCAGTACTTC,.,TRBD1,TRBV28,TRBJ2-5
CASSFPGTGELFF,TGTGCCAGCAGCTTTCCGGGCACCGGGGAGCTGTTTTTT,.,.,TRBV7-9,TRBJ2-2
CSASKRDEQYF,TGCAGTGCTAGTAAGCGCGACGAGCAGTACTTC,once,.,TRBV20-1,TRBJ2-7
CSVDFTDNPGYEQYF,TGCAGCGTTGATTTTACCGACAACCCAGGATACGAGCAGTACTTC,.,.,TRBV29-1,TRBJ2-7
CASSSDGGRNEKLFF,TGCGCCAGCAGTTCGGATGGGGGGAGGAATGAAAAACTGTTTTTT,once,.,TRBV4-3,TRBJ1-4
CASRATGGEAGELFF,TGTGCCAGTAGAGCGACAGGGGGCGAGGCCGGGGAGCTGTTTTTT,.,TRBD1,TRBV19,TRBJ2-2
CASSLESGGPYEQYF,TGCGCCAGCAGCTTGGAATCAGGGGGTCCCTACGAGCAGTACTTC,.,TRBD1,TRBV5-1,TRBJ2-7
CASSLLSGRDGNEQFF,TGCGCCAGCAGCTTGTTGAGCGGGAGGGACGGCAATGAGCAGTTCTTC,once,TRBD2,TRBV5-1,TRBJ2-1
CASSTWTGGLSYEQYF,TGTGCCAGTAGTACCTGGACAGGGGGTCTGTCCTACGAGCAGTACTTC,once,TRBD1,TRBV19,TRBJ2-7
CASGSAALNEQFF,TGTGCCAGCGGCAGCGCCGCATTGAATGAGCAGTTCTTC,.,.,TRBV6-5,TRBJ2-1
CASSERTGAWAEQFF,TGTGCCAGCAGTGAACGGACAGGGGCGTGGGCGGAGCAGTTCTTC,.,TRBD1,TRBV6-1,TRBJ2-1
CASSIGGRGLRTNYGYTF,TGTGCCAGTAGTATAGGCGGCAGGGGACTACGAACTAACTATGGCTACACCTTC,.,.,TRBV19,TRBJ1-2
CASLNGRGATGELFF,TGTGCCAGCTTAAACGGGCGGGGGGCCACCGGGGAGCTGTTTTTT,few,TRBD2,TRBV2,TRBJ2-2
CASRFVGSAGGSDTGELFF,TGCGCCAGCAGGTTCGTTGGTTCAGCGGGAGGGTCGGACACCGGGGAGCTGTTTTTT,.,TRBD2,TRBV5-1,TRBJ2-2
CASSRVYRDRRDTQYF,TGTGCCAGCAGCCGTGTTTACAGGGATCGACGAGATACGCAGTATTTT,.,.,TRBV5-6,TRBJ2-3
CASSEDSANEKLFF,TGTGCCAGCAGTGAGGACAGTGCTAATGAAAAACTGTTTTTT,few,.,TRBV6-5,TRBJ1-4
CASSSRPGFNWDYGYTF,TGTGCCAGCAGCTCGAGGCCAGGGTTTAACTGGGACTATGGCTACACCTTC,once,.,TRBV5-6,TRBJ1-2
CAINVGVNYGYTF,TGTGCCATCAACGTCGGGGTTAACTATGGCTACACCTTC,.,.,TRBV10-3,TRBJ1-2
CASSLGGRMNTEAFF,TGTGCCAGCAGCTTGGGGGGGAGGATGAACACTGAAGCTTTCTTT,few,.,TRBV5-6,TRBJ1-1
CASSGPLYEQYF,TGTGCCAGCAGTGGGCCCCTCTACGAGCAGTACTTC,.,.,TRBV25-1,TRBJ2-7
CASSPSDRTGNTIYF,TGTGCCAGCAGCCCTTCCGACAGAACCGGAAACACCATATATTTT,.,.,TRBV9,TRBJ1-3
CASSSPTGHTEAFF,TGCGCCAGCAGCTCGCCGACAGGGCACACTGAAGCTTTCTTT,once,TRBD1,TRBV5-1,TRBJ1-1
CASSQDRRLAGYDVQFF,TGTGCCAGCAGCCAAGATCGACGACTAGCGGGATATGACGTGCAGTTCTTC,few,TRBD2,TRBV14,TRBJ2-1
CASSFGRGYEQYF,TGTGCCAGCAGCTTTGGTCGGGGGTACGAGCAGTACTTC,.,.,TRBV5-6,TRBJ2-7
CASSPHTTTNEKLFF,TGTGCCAGCAGCCCCCATACTACAACTAATGAAAAACTGTTTTTT,few,.,TRBV7-9,TRBJ1-4
CASSMDPGGEAFF,TGTGCTAGCAGCATGGACCCGGGCGGGGAAGCTTTCTTT,.,.,TRBV7-7,TRBJ1-1
CASEGTNQETQYF,TGTGCCAGTGAAGGGACAAACCAAGAGACCCAGTACTTC,.,.,TRBV6-5,TRBJ2-5
CASSWQGTAQNIQYF,TGTGCCAGCAGCTGGCAGGGGACAGCTCAAAACATTCAGTACTTC,.,TRBD1,TRBV6-5,TRBJ2-4
CASFTVNTEAFF,TGTGCCAGCTTCACAGTGAACACTGAAGCTTTCTTT,.,.,TRBV6-5,TRBJ1-1
CASGTTGEVTDTQYF,TGCGCCAGCGGAACGACAGGGGAAGTAACAGATACGCAGTATTTT,.,TRBD1,TRBV5-1,TRBJ2-3
CASSQDRQYNEKLFF,TGTGCCAGCAGCCAAGACCGACAGTATAATGAAAAACTGTTTTTT,.,.,TRBV14,TRBJ1-4
CASSDTGEHNEQFF,TGTGCCAGCAGTGATACGGGAGAGCACAATGAGCAGTTCTTC,.,.,TRBV6-4,TRBJ2-1
CASSFPGQQETQYF,TGTGCCAGCAGTTTTCCGGGACAGCAAGAGACCCAGTACTTC,.,TRBD1,TRBV2,TRBJ2-5
CASSPTRGWPEAFF,TGCGCCAGCAGCCCCACGAGGGGGTGGCCTGAAGCTTTCTTT,few,.,TRBV4-1,TRBJ1-1
CASSAPGRGASTDTQYF,TGTGCCAGCAGCGCCCCCGGGAGGGGGGCAAGCACAGATACGCAGTATTTT,.,TRBD2,TRBV5-4,TRBJ2-3
CANQGTGEATEAFF,TGTGCCAACCAGGGGACAGGGGAGGCCACTGAAGCTTTCTTT,.,TRBD1,TRBV6-5,TRBJ1-1
CASSLLGGREQYF,TGTGCCAGCAGTTTACTGGGGGGAAGGGAGCAGTACTTC,.,.,TRBV28,TRBJ2-7
CASRSYSGQYYGYTF,TGTGCCAGCAGATCCTACTCGGGACAGTATTATGGCTACACCTTC,.,TRBD1,TRBV28,TRBJ1-2